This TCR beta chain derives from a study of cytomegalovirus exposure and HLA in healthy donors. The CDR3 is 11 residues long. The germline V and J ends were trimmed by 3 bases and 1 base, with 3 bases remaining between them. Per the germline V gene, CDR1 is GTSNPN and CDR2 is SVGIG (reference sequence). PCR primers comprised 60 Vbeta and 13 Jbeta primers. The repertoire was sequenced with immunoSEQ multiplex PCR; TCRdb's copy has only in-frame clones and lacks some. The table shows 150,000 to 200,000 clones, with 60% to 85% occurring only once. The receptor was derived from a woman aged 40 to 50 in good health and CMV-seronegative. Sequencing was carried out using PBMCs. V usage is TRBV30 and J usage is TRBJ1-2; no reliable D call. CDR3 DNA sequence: TGTGCCTGGAGCGTTAACTATGGCTACACCTTC. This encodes CAWSVNYGYTF. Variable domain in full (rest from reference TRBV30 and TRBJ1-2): SQTIHQWPATLVQPVGSPLSLECTVEGTSNPNLYWYRQAAGRGLQLLFYSVGIGQISSEVPQNLSASRPQDRQFILSSKKLLLSDSGFYLCAWSVNYGYTFGSGTRLTVV.